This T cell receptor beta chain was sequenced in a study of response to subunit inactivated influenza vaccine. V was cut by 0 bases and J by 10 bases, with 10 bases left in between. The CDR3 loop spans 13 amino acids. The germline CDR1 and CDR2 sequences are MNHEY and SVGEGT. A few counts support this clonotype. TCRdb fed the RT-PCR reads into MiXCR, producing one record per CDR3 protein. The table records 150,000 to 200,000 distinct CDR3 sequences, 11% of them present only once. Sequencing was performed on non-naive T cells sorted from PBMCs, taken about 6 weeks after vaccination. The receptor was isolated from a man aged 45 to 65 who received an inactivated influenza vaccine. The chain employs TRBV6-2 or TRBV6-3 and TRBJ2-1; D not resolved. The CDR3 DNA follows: TGTGCCAGCAGTTACTCTACCCGTCGGGAGCAGTTCTTC. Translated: CASSYSTRREQFF.